This entry lists 29 T cell receptor beta chains sequenced from one sample in a study of shared clonotypes between healthy human individuals. The data were produced by immunoSEQ multiplex PCR, yet TCRdb's version contains in-frame clones alone and is incomplete. The sample holds roughly 510,000 clones; about 80% are singletons and the top ten take around 12%. Sequencing input: PBMCs. The receptors here all came from a woman between 40 and 50 years old in good health. Some clones in this sample may be carry-over from other donors' samples.

As for this clone: This same CDR3 is encoded by further DNA sequences in the sample. V gene TRBV5-1 combines with J gene TRBJ2-7, with TRBD2 as a possible D gene (6 bases). The germline V gene encodes CDR1 SGHRS and CDR2 YFSETQ. The CDR3 is 14 residues long. V lost 5 bases and J 0 bases, leaving 12 bases between the germline ends. The CDR3 nucleotides are TGCGCCAGCAGTTCGGGGACTCCCTCCTACGAGCAGTACTTC. It translates to CASSSGTPSYEQYF.

V and J are TRBV27 and TRBJ2-5; D unclear. CDR3 length equals 13 residues. Germline V CDR1 and CDR2: MNHEY, SMNVEV (reference sequence). The V gene lost 5 bases and the J gene lost 1 base, with 8 bases spanning the gap. The CDR3 here is CASSPALQETQYF. In nucleotides, the CDR3 is TGTGCCAGCAGTCCAGCGCTCCAAGAGACCCAGTACTTC.

This sequence joins TRBV19 and TRBJ1-5, with 7 bases matching TRBD1. Germline CDR1 and CDR2: LNHDA and SQIVND (reference sequence). This CDR3 is 14 amino acids long. V lost 5 bases to trimming and J lost 6 bases; unmatched junction nucleotides: 7. The CDR3 DNA follows: TGTGCCAGTAGTGCGGTACAGGGGTTTCAGCCCCAGCATTTT. Its translation: CASSAVQGFQPQHF. The full variable domain, with the rest looked up from reference TRBV19 and TRBJ1-5, is DGGITQSPKYLFRKEGQNVTLSCEQNLNHDAMYWYRQDPGQGLRLIYYSQIVNDFQKGDIAEGYSVSREKKESFPLTVTSAQKNPTAFYLCASSAVQGFQPQHFGDGTRLSIL.

The gene calls are TRBV7-2 and TRBJ2-3; D assignment may be TRBD1 or TRBD2 (5 bases each). Trimming shortened V by 4 bases and J by 3 bases, and 11 bases separated the two germline ends. From germline, CDR1 is SGHTA and CDR2 FQGNSA. The CDR3 length is 14 residues. The CDR3, as DNA: TGTGCCAGCAGCTCGGGGCCCTTGACAGATACGCAGTATTTT. This sequence encodes CASSSGPLTDTQYF. Looking up the rest from reference TRBV7-2 and TRBJ2-3 gives the full variable domain: GAGVSQSPSNKVTEKGKDVELRCDPISGHTALYWYRQSLGQGLEFLIYFQGNSAPDKSGLPSDRFSAERTGGSVSTLTIQRTQQEDSAVYLCASSSGPLTDTQYFGPGTRLTVL.

The chain employs TRBV29-1 and TRBJ2-7; a weak D match, TRBD1 (6 bases). Germline loops: CDR1 SQVTM, CDR2 ANQGSEA. Trimming removed 7 bases from V and 3 bases from J, with 16 bases in between. CDR3 size: 13 residues. Here the CDR3 reads CSAQGQTDYEQYF. CDR3 DNA sequence: TGCAGCGCACAGGGTCAAACTGACTACGAGCAGTACTTC.

The chain couples TRBV5-1 to TRBJ2-1, with a tentative D call TRBD1 (6 bases). The CDR3 spans 16 residues. V was shortened by 0 bases and J by 4 bases, with 14 bases between the two germline ends. The germline gives CDR1 SGHRS, CDR2 YFSETQ. The CDR3 spells CASSLGSGTPYNEQFF. CDR3 nucleotide sequence: TGCGCCAGCAGCTTGGGATCCGGGACACCTTACAATGAGCAGTTCTTC.

V and J are TRBV5-8 and TRBJ2-7; tentatively, D is TRBD1 or TRBD2 (5 bases each). The V end was cut by 4 bases, the J end by 5 bases, with 22 bases between. The CDR3 loop spans 16 amino acids. The germline gives CDR1 SGHTS, CDR2 YDEGEE. The DNA of the CDR3 is TGTGCCAGCAGCCAAGACGAGGGGCAGGGCGTCGACGAGCAGTACTTC. Its protein product is CASSQDEGQGVDEQYF. The full variable domain, rest sourced from reference TRBV5-8 and TRBJ2-7, is EAGVTQSPTHLIKTRGQQATLRCSPISGHTSVYWYQQALGLGLQFLLWYDEGEERNRGNFPPRFSGRQFPNYSSELNVNALELEDSALYLCASSQDEGQGVDEQYFGPGTRLTVT.

The table lists this clone with many counts. This chain connects TRBV6-6 to TRBJ1-4; D ambiguous. Germline CDR1 and CDR2: MNHNY and SVGAGI (reference sequence). The CDR3 is 11 amino acids. Trimming left V 8 bases short and J 6 bases short, with 7 bases between. The CDR3 here is CASGPYEKLFF. In DNA form, the CDR3 reads TGTGCCAGCGGACCCTATGAAAAACTGTTTTTT.

CDR3 sequence (DNA): TGTGCCAGCAGCGCTAGACAGGAAGAAAATCAGCCCCAGCATTTT. This gives the protein CASSARQEENQPQHF. The chain links TRBV7-6 to TRBJ1-5; D is possibly TRBD1 (6 bases). Deletions cut 5 bases from V and 4 bases from J, with 15 bases between. Germline-derived CDR1 and CDR2 are SGHVS and FNYEAQ. The CDR3 totals 15 residues.

V gene TRBV7-8 combines with J gene TRBJ2-2; 7 nucleotides line up with TRBD1. The V gene end was trimmed by 9 bases and the J gene end by 5 bases; junction bases not matched to a gene: 9. The germline V gene encodes CDR1 SGHVS and CDR2 FQNEAQ. The CDR3 sequence is 14 residues long. The CDR3 protein is CASHEGAGTGELFF. The CDR3 DNA sequence: TGTGCCAGTCACGAGGGGGCCGGGACCGGGGAGCTGTTTTTT.

This rearrangement joins TRBV5-8 to TRBJ1-1; perhaps TRBD1 as D (6 bases). The CDR3 extends over 14 amino acids. Trimming took off 1 base at V and 5 bases at J, with 12 bases between the two ends. The germline CDR1 and CDR2 sequences are SGHTS and YDEGEE. The CDR3 DNA is TGTGCCAGCAGCTTGAGGGGGATGGGTACTGAAGCTTTCTTT. Translating gives CASSLRGMGTEAFF. The whole variable domain, filled in from reference TRBV5-8 and TRBJ1-1, reads EAGVTQSPTHLIKTRGQQATLRCSPISGHTSVYWYQQALGLGLQFLLWYDEGEERNRGNFPPRFSGRQFPNYSSELNVNALELEDSALYLCASSLRGMGTEAFFGQGTRLTVV.

The J gene is TRBJ2-7, the V gene TRBV28; D unclear. The germline CDR1 and CDR2 sequences are MDHEN and SYDVKM. V lost 5 bases and J lost 3, with 11 bases in between. CDR3 length: 13 residues. CDR3 in DNA: TGTGCCAGCAGTGTTGGACGGTACTACGAGCAGTACTTC. This codes for CASSVGRYYEQYF.

This clone was seen more than once but under ten times. The chain recombines TRBV7-8 with TRBJ1-1, with no clear D. Germline V gene data show CDR1 as SGHVS and CDR2 as FQNEAQ. V was shortened by 4 bases and J by 3 bases, with 9 bases between the two germline ends. This CDR3 is 13 amino acids long. As DNA, the CDR3 is TGTGCCAGCAGCTGGAGAGTTGACACTGAAGCTTTCTTT. The encoded protein is CASSWRVDTEAFF.

The chain carries TRBV11-1 and TRBJ2-7; 8 bases map to TRBD2. The J segment lost 6 bases and the V segment lost 3 bases, leaving 4 bases of the junction unmatched. The germline CDR1 and CDR2 sequences are SGHAT and FQDESV (reference sequence). This CDR3 has 13 residues. Here the CDR3 reads CASSFPGGGEQYF. As DNA, the CDR3 is TGTGCCAGCAGCTTCCCGGGAGGGGGCGAGCAGTACTTC. Drawing the rest from reference TRBV11-1 and TRBJ2-7, the complete variable domain is EAEVAQSPRYKITEKSQAVAFWCDPISGHATLYWYRQILGQGPELLVQFQDESVVDDSQLPKDRFSAERLKGVDSTLKIQPAELGDSAMYLCASSFPGGGEQYFGPGTRLTVT.

This clone has only a few counts. The gene calls are TRBV19 and TRBJ2-4; D not certain. V was trimmed by 3 bases and J by 9 bases, leaving 15 bases between them. Germline assignment: CDR1 LNHDA and CDR2 SQIVND (reference sequence). CDR3 size: 14 residues. This CDR3 is CASSMSRYDGIQYF. The CDR3 DNA is TGTGCCAGTAGTATGAGCCGATACGATGGCATTCAGTACTTC.

The J gene is TRBJ2-3, the V gene TRBV2; TRBD1 matches at 9 bases. Germline V lookup: CDR1 SNHLY, CDR2 FYNNEI. This CDR3 comprises 16 residues. Trimming removed 3 bases from V and 3 bases from J; junction bases left unmatched: 7. Here the CDR3 reads CASSEGTGRVTDTQYF. In DNA, the CDR3 is TGTGCCAGCAGTGAGGGGACAGGGAGGGTAACAGATACGCAGTATTTT.

This chain joins TRBV5-4 and TRBJ2-7; D possibly corresponds to TRBD1 (5 bases). This CDR3 has 14 residues. The V gene's germline CDR1 is SGHNT and CDR2 YYREEE (reference sequence). V was trimmed by 3 bases and J by 0 bases, leaving 10 bases between them. The CDR3 sequence is CASSSRQGSYEQYF. The CDR3 coding sequence is TGTGCCAGCAGCTCTCGCCAGGGCTCCTACGAGCAGTACTTC.

This clone is a singleton in its sample. This chain links TRBV19 with TRBJ2-7; D could derive from TRBD1 or TRBD2 (5 bases each). The CDR3 is 14 amino acids. Germline V lookup: CDR1 LNHDA, CDR2 SQIVND (reference sequence). V was pared by 2 bases and J by 5 bases, with 13 bases between. DNA for the CDR3: TGTGCCAGTAGTATACGGGACCCCATGGACGAGCAGTACTTC. Amino acids: CASSIRDPMDEQYF. Full variable domain (missing parts from reference TRBV19 and TRBJ2-7): DGGITQSPKYLFRKEGQNVTLSCEQNLNHDAMYWYRQDPGQGLRLIYYSQIVNDFQKGDIAEGYSVSREKKESFPLTVTSAQKNPTAFYLCASSIRDPMDEQYFGPGTRLTVT.

The chain combines TRBV11-3 with TRBJ2-3; D ambiguous. The V gene's germline CDR1 is SGHNT and CDR2 YENEEA. V gave up 4 bases and J gave up 1 base, with 6 bases separating them. CDR3 size: 13 residues. The CDR3 nucleotides read TGTGCCAGCAGCTCTCGACGCACAGATACGCAGTATTTT. Its translation is CASSSRRTDTQYF.

V and J are TRBV7-3 and TRBJ2-3, with 10 bases identical to TRBD2. Germline V gene lookup returns CDR1 SGHTA and CDR2 FQGTGA. The CDR3 sequence is 13 residues long. The J segment lost 6 bases and the V segment lost 5 bases, leaving 2 bases of the junction unmatched. The CDR3 sequence: CASSMTSGDTQYF. DNA for the CDR3: TGTGCCAGCAGCATGACTAGCGGGGATACGCAGTATTTT.

This clone appeared a few times. The chain has TRBV29-1 and TRBJ1-1; no reliable D call. Germline CDR1 and CDR2: SQVTM and ANQGSEA. Trimming took 8 bases from V and 6 from J, leaving 19 bases between them. CDR3 length: 13 residues. The DNA of the CDR3 is TGCAGCACGTTTTGGGGTGGCTCGCCTGAAGCTTTCTTT. Translation: CSTFWGGSPEAFF. The whole variable domain, remainder taken from reference TRBV29-1 and TRBJ1-1, is SAVISQKPSRDICQRGTSLTIQCQVDSQVTMMFWYRQQPGQSLTLIATANQGSEATYESGFVIDKFPISRPNLTFSTLTVSNMSPEDSSIYLCSTFWGGSPEAFFGQGTRLTVV.

The chain joins TRBV4-1 to TRBJ2-5; D remains ambiguous. V gave up 4 bases and J gave up 4 bases, with 19 bases separating them. CDR1 MGHRA and CDR2 YSYEKL come from the germline V gene. The CDR3 spans 16 residues. DNA of the CDR3: TGCGCCAGCAGCCCCAGCCCCAGGTGGGATGGAGAGACCCAGTACTTC. The encoded protein is CASSPSPRWDGETQYF.

This rearrangement joins TRBV30 to TRBJ2-7; 10 nucleotides align to TRBD1. The CDR3 is 16 residues long. Germline loops: CDR1 GTSNPN, CDR2 SVGIG (reference sequence). With 3 bases clipped from V and 7 bases from J, the junction kept 15 bases outside the gene matches. CDR3 residues: CAWSGLGTGELGEQYF. DNA of the CDR3: TGTGCCTGGAGCGGCCTCGGGACAGGGGAGTTAGGGGAGCAGTACTTC.

V and J are TRBV7-6 and TRBJ1-1; weak D call: TRBD1 (5 bases). The V gene lost 1 base and the J gene lost 6 bases, with 9 bases spanning the gap. Germline assignment: CDR1 SGHVS and CDR2 FNYEAQ. The CDR3 is made up of 13 amino acids. In DNA, the CDR3 is TGTGCCAGCAGCTTAGGAAGGGACGCTGAAGCTTTCTTT. Translating it yields CASSLGRDAEAFF.

The rearrangement uses TRBV27 and TRBJ1-5; no firm D call. The V gene's germline CDR1 is MNHEY and CDR2 SMNVEV (reference sequence). V was pared by 3 bases and J by 2 bases, with 5 bases between. The CDR3 length is 13 residues. The CDR3 coding sequence is TGTGCCAGCAGTTTTTTTCGCAATCAGCCCCAGCATTTT. Protein sequence: CASSFFRNQPQHF.

The V call is TRBV10-1, the J call TRBJ2-1, with 9 bases identical to TRBD2. From germline, CDR1 is WNHNN and CDR2 SYGVQD (reference sequence). The CDR3 consists of 14 residues. V was clipped by 4 bases and J by 12 bases; unmatched bases: 10. The CDR3: CASSGGSGGKMQFF. Written as DNA, the CDR3 is TGCGCCAGCAGTGGAGGTAGCGGGGGAAAGATGCAGTTCTTC.

Regarding this clone: Other DNA sequences of this sample code for an identical CDR3. This chain links TRBV7-9 with TRBJ2-7; D possibly corresponds to TRBD2 (5 bases). This CDR3 comprises 13 residues. The germline V and J ends were trimmed by 4 bases and 1 base, with 8 bases remaining between them. Germline V lookup: CDR1 SEHNR, CDR2 FQNEAQ (reference sequence). The CDR3 nucleotides read TGTGCCAGCAGCTCCAGCGGATCCTACGAGCAGTACTTC. Residues: CASSSSGSYEQYF.

The chain combines TRBV29-1 with TRBJ2-1, with D perhaps TRBD2 (5 bases). Trimming shortened V by 6 bases and J by 9 bases, and 24 bases separated the two germline ends. The V gene's germline CDR1 is SQVTM and CDR2 ANQGSEA. CDR3 length equals 15 residues. For the CDR3, the DNA is TGCAGCGTCCCAAGCATACTAGTAAACAACGGTGAGCAGTTCTTC. It encodes CSVPSILVNNGEQFF.

The J gene is TRBJ2-2, the V gene TRBV9; 7 nucleotides match TRBD2. The V gene's germline CDR1 is SGDLS and CDR2 YYNGEE. V trimming: 4 bases; J trimming: 7 bases; junction bases outside the gene matches: 7. The CDR3 runs to 14 residues. The CDR3 protein is CASSLQGLFGELFF. As DNA, the CDR3 is TGTGCCAGCAGCCTTCAGGGACTATTCGGGGAGCTGTTTTTT.